Included here is one TCR beta chain sequence, with context. The antigen remains undetermined. The data originate from a study of T cell repertoires in cytomegalovirus infection. Background on the study: An indication of both CMV infection and matching HLA type came from public TCR beta signatures. Study-level findings and limits: The ex vivo response was dominated by HLA-C-restricted CMV-specific TCR beta clonotypes.

Trimming pared 5 bases from V and 5 bases from J, leaving 18 bases between. The V gene's germline CDR1 is SGHTA and CDR2 FQGNSA. The CDR3 totals 15 residues. TCRdb redid the calling of the reads with MiXCR, one entry per CDR3 protein. The repertoire holds roughly 500,000 distinct CDR3 sequences, with 42% as singletons. The material was cultured PBMCs, obtained from culture after CMV antigen stimulation. The chain combines TRBV7-2 with TRBJ2-5; D not certain. This clonotype was obtained from a human donor in good health (CMV status not recorded). Some clones in this sample may be carry-over from other donors' samples. CDR3 residues: CASSPIARVGETQYF. In DNA, the CDR3 is TGTGCCAGCAGCCCAATAGCTCGGGTGGGGGAGACCCAGTACTTC. Using reference TRBV7-2 and TRBJ2-5 for the parts outside the CDR3, the full variable domain is GAGVSQSPSNKVTEKGKDVELRCDPISGHTALYWYRQSLGQGLEFLIYFQGNSAPDKSGLPSDRFSAERTGGSVSTLTIQRTQQEDSAVYLCASSPIARVGETQYFGPGTRLLVL.